This note documents a single T cell receptor (beta chain) sequence. Other DNA sequences in the same sample also yield this CDR3. These data originate in a study of shared clonotypes between healthy human individuals. Germline V gene lookup returns CDR1 SEHNR and CDR2 FQNEAQ (reference sequence). The CDR3 extends over 14 amino acids. Trimming took 1 base from V and 1 from J; bases not matched to a gene: 0. Only in-frame clones appear in the TCRdb table, and some are missing; sequencing was by immunoSEQ multiplex PCR. The sample shows about 2.1 million clones, about 93% of them seen only once. Positive CCR7 selection of CD45RO-negative cells yielded the naive CD8 cells, and terminally differentiated effector memory CD45RA+ cells were excluded.

The clonotype originates from a young man in good health. Some clones in this sample may be carry-over from other donors' samples. The J gene is TRBJ1-2, the V gene TRBV7-9; 7 positions match TRBD1. Sequenced sample: naive CD8+ T cells from PBMCs. The CDR3 bases are TGTGCCAGCAGCTTAGGACAGGGTAACTATGGCTACACCTTC. It yields the protein CASSLGQGNYGYTF.